This T cell receptor (beta chain) is from a study of cytomegalovirus exposure and HLA in healthy donors. Trimming left V 5 bases short and J 6 bases short, with 29 bases between. The germline gives CDR1 SGDLS, CDR2 YYNGEE. The CDR3 length is 19 residues. 13 Jbeta primers and 60 Vbeta primers were used for the PCR. Only in-frame clones appear in the TCRdb table, and some are missing; sequencing was by immunoSEQ multiplex PCR. Of about 170,000 clones listed, about 88% are singletons. Input material: PBMCs. This clonotype originated in a man aged 30 to 45 in good health and CMV-seropositive. The chain combines TRBV9 with TRBJ2-2; possible D gene TRBD1, 5 bases. Here the CDR3 reads CASSPLTARVSLDAGELFF. CDR3 nucleotide sequence: TGTGCCAGCAGTCCTCTAACAGCCAGGGTGTCCCTTGACGCCGGGGAGCTGTTTTTT.